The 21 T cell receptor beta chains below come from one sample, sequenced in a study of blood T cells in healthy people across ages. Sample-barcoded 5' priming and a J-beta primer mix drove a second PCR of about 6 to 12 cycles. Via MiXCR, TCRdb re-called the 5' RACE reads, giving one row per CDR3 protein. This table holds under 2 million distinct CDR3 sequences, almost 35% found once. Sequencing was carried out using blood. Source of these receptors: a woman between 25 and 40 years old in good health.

The DNA for the CDR3 is TGTGCCAGCGTCCCGTTAGCAGGGACAGTCACTGAAGCTTTCTTT. It codes for CASVPLAGTVTEAFF. This chain uses TRBV9 with TRBJ1-1, with 7 bases that match TRBD1. After removal of 7 bases from V and 4 bases from J, the junction contained 13 bases not matched to a gene. The CDR3 sequence is 15 residues long. Germline CDR1 SGDLS, CDR2 YYNGEE.

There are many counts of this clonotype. The CDR3 loop reads CSAKEGLGYEQYF. CDR3 DNA sequence: TGCAGTGCTAAGGAGGGATTAGGCTACGAGCAGTACTTC. J is TRBJ2-7 and V is TRBV20-1, with D perhaps TRBD2 (6 bases). The ends were cut back, 4 bases at V and 3 bases at J, with 13 bases in the middle. Germline CDR1 DFQATT, CDR2 SNEGSKA (reference sequence). The CDR3 is 13 amino acids.

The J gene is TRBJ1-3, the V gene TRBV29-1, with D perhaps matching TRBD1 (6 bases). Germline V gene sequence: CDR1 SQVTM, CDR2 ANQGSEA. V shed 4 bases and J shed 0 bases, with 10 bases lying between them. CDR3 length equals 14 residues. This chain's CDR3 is CSVGEGGSGNTIYF. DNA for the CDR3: TGCAGCGTTGGCGAGGGGGGCTCTGGAAACACCATATATTTT.

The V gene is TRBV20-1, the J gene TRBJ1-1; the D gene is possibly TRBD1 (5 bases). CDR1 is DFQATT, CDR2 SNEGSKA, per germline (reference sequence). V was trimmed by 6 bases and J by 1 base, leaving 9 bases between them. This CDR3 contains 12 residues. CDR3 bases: TGCAGTGCCATAGGACAGAACACTGAAGCTTTCTTT. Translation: CSAIGQNTEAFF.

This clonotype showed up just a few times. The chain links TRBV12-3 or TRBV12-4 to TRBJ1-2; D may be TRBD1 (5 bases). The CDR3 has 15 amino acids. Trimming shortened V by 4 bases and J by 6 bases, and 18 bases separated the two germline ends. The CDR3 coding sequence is TGTGCCAGCAGTTCGCAGGGAAGGGTTATTGATGGCTACACCTTC. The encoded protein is CASSSQGRVIDGYTF.

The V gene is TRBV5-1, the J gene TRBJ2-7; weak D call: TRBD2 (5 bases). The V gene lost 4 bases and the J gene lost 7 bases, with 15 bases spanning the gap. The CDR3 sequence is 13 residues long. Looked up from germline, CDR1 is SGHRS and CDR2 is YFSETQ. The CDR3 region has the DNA TGCGCCAGCAGCCCCCTAGTCACGGGGGAGCAGTACTTC. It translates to CASSPLVTGEQYF.

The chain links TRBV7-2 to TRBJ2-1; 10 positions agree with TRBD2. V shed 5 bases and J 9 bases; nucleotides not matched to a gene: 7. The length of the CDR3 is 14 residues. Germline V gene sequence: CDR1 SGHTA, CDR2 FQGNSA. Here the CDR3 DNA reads TGTGCCAGCAGCAAGCAGACTAGCGGGTTTGAGCAGTTCTTC. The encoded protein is CASSKQTSGFEQFF.

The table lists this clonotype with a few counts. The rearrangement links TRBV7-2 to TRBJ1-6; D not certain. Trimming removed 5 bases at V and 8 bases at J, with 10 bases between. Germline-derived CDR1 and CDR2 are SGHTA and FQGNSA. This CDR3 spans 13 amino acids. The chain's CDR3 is CASSVTLDSPLHF. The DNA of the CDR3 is TGTGCCAGCAGCGTAACCCTGGATTCACCCCTCCACTTT.

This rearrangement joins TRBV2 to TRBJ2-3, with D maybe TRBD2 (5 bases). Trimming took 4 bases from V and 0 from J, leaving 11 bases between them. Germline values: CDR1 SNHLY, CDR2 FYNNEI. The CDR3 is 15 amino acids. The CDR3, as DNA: TGTGCCAGCAGTGTACTAACGGGAAGCACAGATACGCAGTATTTT. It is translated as CASSVLTGSTDTQYF.

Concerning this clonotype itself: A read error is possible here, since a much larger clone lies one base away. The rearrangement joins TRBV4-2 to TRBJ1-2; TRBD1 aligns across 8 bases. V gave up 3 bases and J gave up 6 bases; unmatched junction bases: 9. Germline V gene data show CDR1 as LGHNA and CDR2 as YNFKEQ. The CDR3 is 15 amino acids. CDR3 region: CASSQNEGQVHGYTF. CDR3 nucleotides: TGTGCCAGCAGCCAGAATGAGGGACAGGTCCATGGCTACACCTTC.

The CDR3 reads CASSASTSAYNEQFF. The CDR3 DNA reads as TGTGCCAGCAGCGCGTCGACTAGCGCCTACAATGAGCAGTTCTTC. The rearrangement uses TRBV9 and TRBJ2-1, with 8 bases fitting TRBD2. With 3 bases clipped from V and 2 bases from J, the junction kept 4 bases outside the gene matches. The CDR3 is 15 amino acids. Per the germline V gene, CDR1 is SGDLS and CDR2 is YYNGEE.

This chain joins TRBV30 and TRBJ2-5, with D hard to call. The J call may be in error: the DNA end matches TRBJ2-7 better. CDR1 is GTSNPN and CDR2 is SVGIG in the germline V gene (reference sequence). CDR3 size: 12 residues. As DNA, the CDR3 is TGTGCCTGGAGTCAATACCCCGGCGAGCAGTACTTC. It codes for CAWSQYPGEQYF.

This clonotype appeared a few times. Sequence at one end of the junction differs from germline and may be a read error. The CDR3 spells CASSHFGTGNAEAFF. In DNA form, the CDR3 reads TGTGCCAGCAGTCACTTCGGGACAGGGAACGCTGAAGCTTTCTTT. V usage is TRBV27 and J usage is TRBJ1-1; 9 bases agree with TRBD1. CDR1 and CDR2 from the germline V gene are MNHEY and SMNVEV (reference sequence). CDR3 length: 15 residues.

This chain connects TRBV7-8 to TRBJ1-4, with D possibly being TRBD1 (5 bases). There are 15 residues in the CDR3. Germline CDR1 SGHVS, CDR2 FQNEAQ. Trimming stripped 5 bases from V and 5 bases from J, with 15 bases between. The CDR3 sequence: CASSALGTKNEKLFF. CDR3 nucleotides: TGTGCCAGCAGCGCCCTCGGGACCAAAAATGAAAAACTGTTTTTT.

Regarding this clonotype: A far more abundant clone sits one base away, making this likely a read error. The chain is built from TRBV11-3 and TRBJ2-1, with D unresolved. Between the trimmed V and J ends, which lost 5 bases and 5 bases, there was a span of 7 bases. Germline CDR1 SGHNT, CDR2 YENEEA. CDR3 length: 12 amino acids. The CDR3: CASSIGNNEQFF. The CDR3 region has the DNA TGTGCCAGCAGCATAGGGAACAATGAGCAGTTCTTC.

The CDR3 bases are TGCAGTGCTAGAGTTGGGGTGGACTATGGCTACACCTTC. Residues: CSARVGVDYGYTF. The chain links TRBV20-1 to TRBJ1-2; D uncertain. The V end lost 1 base, the J end lost 3 bases, and 9 bases lay between the germline ends. The CDR3 length is 13 residues. CDR1 and CDR2 (germline): DFQATT, SNEGSKA (reference sequence).

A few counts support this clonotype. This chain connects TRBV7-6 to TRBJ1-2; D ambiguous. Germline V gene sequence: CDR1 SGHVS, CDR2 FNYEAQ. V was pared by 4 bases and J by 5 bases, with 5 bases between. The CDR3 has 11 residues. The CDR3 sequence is CASSSAYGYTF. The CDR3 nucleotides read TGTGCCAGCAGCTCGGCGTATGGCTACACCTTC.

The CDR3: CASSLVAGSANEQYF. The CDR3 bases are TGCGCCAGCAGCTTGGTAGCGGGTTCGGCTAACGAGCAGTACTTC. The chain uses TRBV5-1 and TRBJ2-7; 7 nucleotides align to TRBD2. Germline V gene lookup returns CDR1 SGHRS and CDR2 YFSETQ. The CDR3 totals 15 residues. Unmatched junction bases numbered 8, after V lost 0 bases and J lost 5 bases.

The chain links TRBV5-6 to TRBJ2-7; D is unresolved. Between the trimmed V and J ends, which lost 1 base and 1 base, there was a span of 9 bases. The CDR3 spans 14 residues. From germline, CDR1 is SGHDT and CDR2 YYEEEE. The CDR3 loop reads CASSLQARSYEQYF. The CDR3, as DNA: TGTGCCAGCAGCTTGCAAGCCCGGTCCTACGAGCAGTACTTC.

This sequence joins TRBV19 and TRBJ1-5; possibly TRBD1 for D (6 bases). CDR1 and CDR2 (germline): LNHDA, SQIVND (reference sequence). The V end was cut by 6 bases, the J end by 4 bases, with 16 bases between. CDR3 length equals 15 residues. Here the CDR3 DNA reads TGTGCCAGTAGCTCCATCGAGGGGGGAAATCAGCCCCAGCATTTT. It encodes CASSSIEGGNQPQHF.

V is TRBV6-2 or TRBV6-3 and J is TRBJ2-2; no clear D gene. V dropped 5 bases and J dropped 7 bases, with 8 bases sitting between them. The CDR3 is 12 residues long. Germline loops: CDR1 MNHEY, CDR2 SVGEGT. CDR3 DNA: TGTGCCAGCAGTCTGCGGATCGGGGAGCTGTTTTTT. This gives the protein CASSLRIGELFF.